This T cell receptor (beta chain) was recorded in a study of blood T cell repertoires in COVID-19. For the study at large: Researchers got acute and convalescent COVID-19 samples from the United States, Italy and Spain.

Authors' data handling: How many nucleated cells were present was estimated from reference gene primer amplification. Clones were read by immunoSEQ multiplex PCR, and TCRdb kept only the in-frame ones, dropping some. Clonal size and the V and J genes are those of that table, whereas D and trimming came from the DNA. The table records about 50,000 clones, 80% to 90% of them present only once. Looked up from germline, CDR1 is SGDLS and CDR2 is YYNGEE. V lost 4 bases and J 8 bases, leaving 15 bases between the germline ends. This CDR3 contains 14 residues. J is TRBJ1-4 and V is TRBV9, with TRBD1 as a possible D gene (5 bases). The sequencing input was peripheral blood. The source is a woman older than 75 with acute or convalescent COVID-19. The CDR3 reads CASSSGRVGEKLFF. The DNA for the CDR3 is TGTGCCAGCAGCTCGGGCAGGGTTGGCGAAAAACTGTTTTTT.